A selection of T cell receptor beta chains follows, all from one sample in a study of blood T cell repertoires in COVID-19. Data came from immunoSEQ multiplex PCR; TCRdb stores just in-frame clones and leaves some out. Found here are around 160,000 clones, around 84% of them singletons; the top ten hold approximately 38%. Sequencing was done on a sample of peripheral blood. The source of these receptors is a human donor in a cohort sampled during active COVID-19. Both conserved end residues are part of each CDR3. Each record gives: J gene, D gene, V gene, clone size, CDR3 DNA, CDR3 protein. D genes are given only for firm matches. Clone size is not always given. Where it is, it says once, few, many or a class for expanded clones.

TRBJ2-5	.	TRBV28	once	TGTGCCAGCAGTTGGGGCCGGAAAGAGACCCAGTACTTC	CASSWGRKETQYF
TRBJ2-3	TRBD1	TRBV15	.	TGTGCCACCAGCAGACGACAGGGTAGCACAGATACGCAGTATTTT	CATSRRQGSTDTQYF
TRBJ2-3	.	TRBV5-1	.	TGCGCCAGCAGCTTGGGGGACTCCACAGATACGCAGTATTTT	CASSLGDSTDTQYF
TRBJ1-6	.	TRBV11-2	.	TGTGCCAGCAGCCCGCAATTGGGAGGAAATTCACCCCTCCACTTT	CASSPQLGGNSPLHF
TRBJ1-3	.	TRBV18	.	TGTGCCAGCTCACCACGCAGGGTGGACACCATATATTTT	CASSPRRVDTIYF
TRBJ1-2	TRBD1	TRBV6-6	.	TGTGCCAGCGCTCCGGGACAGAAGGGGTTCGGCTATGGCTACACCTTC	CASAPGQKGFGYGYTF
TRBJ2-7	TRBD1	TRBV2	.	TGTGCCAGCAAGTTCGTGGACAGGGGGCAAGAGCAGTACTTC	CASKFVDRGQEQYF
TRBJ2-1	TRBD2	TRBV4-2	.	TGTGCCAGCAGCCGGAACATCTTGCTAGCGGGGGAGATTGAGCAGTTCTTC	CASSRNILLAGEIEQFF
TRBJ1-2	.	TRBV5-4	.	TGTGCCAGCAGCTTGAGGCAGGGCGGTGGCTACACCTTC	CASSLRQGGGYTF
TRBJ2-5	.	TRBV7-3	once	TGTGCCAGCAGCTTAGGGGGCTACTTCGGGGAGACCCAGTACTTC	CASSLGGYFGETQYF
TRBJ1-5	.	TRBV10-3	.	TGTGCCATCAGTGAGTCGGGGAGTAATAATCAGCCCCAGCATTTT	CAISESGSNNQPQHF
TRBJ2-7	.	TRBV14	.	TGTGCCAGCAGTCTAAACCCGGTAACCTACGAGCAGTACTTC	CASSLNPVTYEQYF
TRBJ1-3	.	TRBV18	.	TGTGCCAGCTCACTCCTTACAGGGTCCCTCTCTGGAAACACCATATATTTT	CASSLLTGSLSGNTIYF
TRBJ1-1	.	TRBV6-5	.	TGTGCCAGCAGTTACTCTTGGCAGAACACTGAAGCTTTCTTT	CASSYSWQNTEAFF
TRBJ2-1	TRBD2	TRBV30	once	TGTGCCTGGACCAGACTAGCGGGCAATGAGCAGTTCTTC	CAWTRLAGNEQFF
TRBJ2-1	.	TRBV27	.	TGTGCCAGCAGTTTAGCTTACAGATACAATGAGCAGTTCTTC	CASSLAYRYNEQFF
TRBJ1-1	.	TRBV5-1	.	TGCGCCAGCAGCTTGGTGGGCCAGAACACTGAAGCTTTCTTT	CASSLVGQNTEAFF
TRBJ2-3	TRBD2	TRBV7-8	.	TGTGCCAGCAGCCCTATTGGGACTAGCGGGGGTCCAGATACGCAGTATTTT	CASSPIGTSGGPDTQYF
TRBJ1-1	.	TRBV4-1	few	TGCGCCAGCAGCCAAGATCGGGACACTGAAGCTTTCTTT	CASSQDRDTEAFF
TRBJ2-3	TRBD2	TRBV6-2/TRBV6-3	.	TGTGCCAGCAGTTACTCAGGCCTAGCGGATCGCACAGATACGCAGTATTTT	CASSYSGLADRTDTQYF
TRBJ2-7	.	TRBV7-9	.	TGTGCCAGCAGCCCCTGGACAGAAGTTATCTCCTACGAGCAGTACTTC	CASSPWTEVISYEQYF
TRBJ1-4	.	TRBV19	few	TGTGCCAGTAGTTCTTCTAGTGCAACTAATGAAAAACTGTTTTTT	CASSSSSATNEKLFF
TRBJ1-4	.	TRBV7-9	.	TGTGCCAGCAGCCCACAGGGAGTGGGAGAAAAACTGTTTTTT	CASSPQGVGEKLFF
TRBJ2-2	.	TRBV3-1/TRBV3-2	once	TGTGCCAGCCGGGAAGCGCCCACCGGGGAGCTGTTTTTT	CASREAPTGELFF
TRBJ2-7	TRBD1	TRBV11-3	.	TGTGCCAGCAGCTTAGAAGGGGGCGAATCCTACGAGCAGTACTTC	CASSLEGGESYEQYF
TRBJ2-3	TRBD2	TRBV11-2	.	TGTGCCAGCAGCTTAGATCGTGTAGCGGGGCTCACAGATACGCAGTATTTT	CASSLDRVAGLTDTQYF
TRBJ1-1	.	TRBV19	.	TGTGCCAGTAGTATCCGAGGCACTGAAGCTTTCTTT	CASSIRGTEAFF
TRBJ2-7	TRBD1	TRBV4-2	.	TGTGCCAGCAGCCAACCCCGGACAGGGGTCGAGCAGTACTTC	CASSQPRTGVEQYF
TRBJ1-5	TRBD1	TRBV11-3	.	TGTGCCAGCAGCCCCGGCCCCACATCGACAGGGCAAAGACAGCCCCAGCATTTT	CASSPGPTSTGQRQPQHF
TRBJ2-2	.	TRBV4-1	.	TGCGCCAGCAGCCAACAGGGTAATCCCGGGGAGCTGTTTTTT	CASSQQGNPGELFF
TRBJ2-7	TRBD1	TRBV5-1	.	TGCGCCAGCAGCTCTTTGAGGGGGACAGGGGGCTCCTACGAGCAGTACTTC	CASSSLRGTGGSYEQYF
TRBJ2-1	.	TRBV15	.	TGTGCCACCAGGAACCCAGGGAACATTTCCTACAATGAGCAGTTCTTC	CATRNPGNISYNEQFF
TRBJ1-1	TRBD1	TRBV6-5	.	TGTGCCAGCAGTTCCTCCCAGGGGGGACACACTGAAGCTTTCTTT	CASSSSQGGHTEAFF
TRBJ2-3	.	TRBV18	.	TGTGCCAGCTCCTCTACCTGGACAGTGGGGTTCACAGATACGCAGTATTTT	CASSSTWTVGFTDTQYF
TRBJ1-5	.	TRBV6-5	.	TGTGCCAGCAGTTACTCCTACGGGAGCCAGCCCCAGCATTTT	CASSYSYGSQPQHF
TRBJ1-2	.	TRBV29-1	once	TGCAGCGTTAATACAGGGCCGGATGGCTACACCTTC	CSVNTGPDGYTF
TRBJ1-3	.	TRBV6-2/TRBV6-3	.	TGTGCCAGCAGTTACGCGACCCCAGCGTTCTCTGGAAACACCATATATTTT	CASSYATPAFSGNTIYF
TRBJ1-6	.	TRBV5-1	.	TGCGCCAGCAGCCGCGAGAGCTCCTATAATTCACCCCTCCACTTT	CASSRESSYNSPLHF
TRBJ1-5	.	TRBV7-8	.	TGTGCCAGCTCCGCAGGGCTAGCGTACGGCAATCAGCCCCAGCATTTT	CASSAGLAYGNQPQHF
TRBJ1-2	.	TRBV6-6	.	TGTGCCAGCATAGACATTGGCCGCTACTCTAACTATGGCTACACCTTC	CASIDIGRYSNYGYTF